This T cell receptor (beta chain) comes out of a study of T cells in Graves' hyperthyroidism and ophthalmopathy. Looking at the study overall: Peripheral blood specimens were obtained at initial diagnosis, prior to any treatment.

Amplified TCR beta CDR3 regions derived from RNA transcripts. A set of HTBI primers served as the primers for a first-round RT-PCR of the TCR CDR3. Using its own MiXCR run on the multiplex PCR reads, TCRdb lists one record per CDR3 protein. This table has some 400,000 distinct CDR3 sequences, 19% appearing once. The length of the CDR3 is 15 residues. Deletions cut 6 bases from V and 0 bases from J, with 14 bases between. Calling Graves' hyperthyroidism stable meant ophthalmopathy did not progress within 18 months. The clonotype was recovered from a woman aged 18-35 years with Graves' hyperthyroidism. This rearrangement joins TRBV12-3 or TRBV12-4 to TRBJ1-1, with TRBD1 as a possible D gene (5 bases). The sample comprised blood. The CDR3 bases are TGTGCCAGCAGGACTGGGACCGGTATGAACACTGAAGCTTTCTTT. Translated: CASRTGTGMNTEAFF.